This is a list of T cell receptor beta chains from one sample in a study of blood T cell repertoires in COVID-19. Profiling relied on immunoSEQ multiplex PCR, and the TCRdb table lists in-frame clones only, not all of them. Of 190,000 or so clones in the sample, around 82% were seen once. Source material: peripheral blood. The receptors here all came from a woman over 75 with acute or convalescent COVID-19. CDR3s leave out the opening cysteine and the closing phenylalanine or tryptophan.

v_gene: TRBV5-1
j_gene: TRBJ1-6
CDR3aa: ASSLVGGQGGVNSPLH

v_gene: TRBV9
j_gene: TRBJ2-5
CDR3aa: ASSVAGLAVQETQY

v_gene: TRBV7-9
j_gene: TRBJ2-7
CDR3aa: ASSLAGDRGPEQY

v_gene: TRBV3-1/TRBV3-2
j_gene: TRBJ1-6
CDR3aa: ASSQTGREAPLH

v_gene: TRBV10-3
j_gene: TRBJ1-2
CDR3aa: AISEVVEGNYGYT

v_gene: TRBV12-3/TRBV12-4
j_gene: TRBJ1-1
CDR3aa: ASKVLGGTEAF

v_gene: TRBV7-6
j_gene: TRBJ2-1
CDR3aa: ASSFSLGQGNEQF

v_gene: TRBV7-7
j_gene: TRBJ2-1
CDR3aa: ASSLLGTGNEQF

v_gene: TRBV4-3
j_gene: TRBJ1-3
CDR3aa: ASSQEAQTGRSGNTIY

v_gene: TRBV18
j_gene: TRBJ1-4
CDR3aa: ASSPSGQGATNEKLF